The T cell receptor beta chain described here comes from a study of cytomegalovirus exposure and HLA in healthy donors. Study as a whole: About 200 million T cells yielded 90 million to 130 million unique TCR beta sequences in earlier analysis. From HLA-typed donors, an early data release held about 85 million unique TCRs.

This clone shows up as medium-sized by frequency. Its target is not known. Study-level results: In a later analysis, specific HLA alleles were associated with 15,000 to 20,000 TCR beta sequences at a 0.05 false discovery rate. No immune exposure information besides CMV serostatus was available.

Both 60 Vbeta primers and 13 Jbeta primers went into the PCR. Assay: immunoSEQ multiplex PCR; the TCRdb copy retains only in-frame clones and omits some. Here the sample table reports under 40,000 clones. Per germline, CDR1 LNHDA and CDR2 SQIVND (reference sequence). After removal of 6 bases from V and 6 bases from J, the junction contained 13 bases not matched to a gene. There are 15 residues in the CDR3. This TCR was sampled from a female donor in good health and CMV-seronegative. The sequencing input was PBMCs. This chain uses TRBV19 with TRBJ1-2; 7 nucleotides align to TRBD1. The CDR3 sequence: CASSNIVAGGDGYTF. The DNA of the CDR3 is TGTGCCAGTAGCAATATCGTTGCAGGGGGAGATGGCTACACCTTC.